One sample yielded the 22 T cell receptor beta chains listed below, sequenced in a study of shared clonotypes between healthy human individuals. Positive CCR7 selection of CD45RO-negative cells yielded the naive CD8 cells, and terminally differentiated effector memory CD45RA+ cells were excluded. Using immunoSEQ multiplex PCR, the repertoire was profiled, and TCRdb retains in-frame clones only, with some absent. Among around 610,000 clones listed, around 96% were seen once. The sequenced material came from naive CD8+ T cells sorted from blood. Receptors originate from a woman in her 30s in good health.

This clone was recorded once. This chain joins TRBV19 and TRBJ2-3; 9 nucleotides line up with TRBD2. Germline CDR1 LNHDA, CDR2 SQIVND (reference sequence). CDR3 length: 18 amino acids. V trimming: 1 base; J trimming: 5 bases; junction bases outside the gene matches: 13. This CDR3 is CASSIALASGTEVDTQYF. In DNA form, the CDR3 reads TGTGCCAGTAGTATAGCCTTGGCTAGCGGGACTGAGGTAGATACGCAGTATTTT.

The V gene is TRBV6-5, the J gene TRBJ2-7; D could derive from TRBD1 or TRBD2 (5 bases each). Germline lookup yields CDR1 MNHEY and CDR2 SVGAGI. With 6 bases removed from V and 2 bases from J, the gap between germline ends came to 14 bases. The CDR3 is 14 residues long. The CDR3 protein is CASRQDFQPYEQYF. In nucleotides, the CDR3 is TGTGCCAGCAGACAGGACTTCCAACCCTACGAGCAGTACTTC.

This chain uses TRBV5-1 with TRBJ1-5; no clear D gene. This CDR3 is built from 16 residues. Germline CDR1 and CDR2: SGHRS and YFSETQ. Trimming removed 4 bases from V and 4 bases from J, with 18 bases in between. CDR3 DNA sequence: TGCGCCAGCAGCAGAGAAATTCCGAGGTGGAATCAGCCCCAGCATTTT. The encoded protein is CASSREIPRWNQPQHF.

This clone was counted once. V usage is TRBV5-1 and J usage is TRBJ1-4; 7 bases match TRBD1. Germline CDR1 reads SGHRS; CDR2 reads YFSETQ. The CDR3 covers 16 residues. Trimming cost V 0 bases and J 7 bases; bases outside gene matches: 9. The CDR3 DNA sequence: TGCGCCAGCAGCTTGGCCGTCCACAGGGGAGGTGAAAAACTGTTTTTT. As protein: CASSLAVHRGGEKLFF.

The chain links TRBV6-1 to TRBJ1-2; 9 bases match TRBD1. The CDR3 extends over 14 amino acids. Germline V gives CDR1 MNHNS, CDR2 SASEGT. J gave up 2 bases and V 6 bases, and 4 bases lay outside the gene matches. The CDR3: CASRGQGTNYGYTF. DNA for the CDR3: TGTGCCAGCAGGGGACAGGGAACCAACTATGGCTACACCTTC.

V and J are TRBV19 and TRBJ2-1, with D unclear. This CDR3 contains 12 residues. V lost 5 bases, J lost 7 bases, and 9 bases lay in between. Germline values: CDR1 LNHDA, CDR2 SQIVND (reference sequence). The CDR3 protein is CASSPGPNEQFF. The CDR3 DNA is TGTGCCAGTAGTCCCGGACCAAATGAGCAGTTCTTC. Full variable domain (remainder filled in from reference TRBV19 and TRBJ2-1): DGGITQSPKYLFRKEGQNVTLSCEQNLNHDAMYWYRQDPGQGLRLIYYSQIVNDFQKGDIAEGYSVSREKKESFPLTVTSAQKNPTAFYLCASSPGPNEQFFGPGTRLTVL.

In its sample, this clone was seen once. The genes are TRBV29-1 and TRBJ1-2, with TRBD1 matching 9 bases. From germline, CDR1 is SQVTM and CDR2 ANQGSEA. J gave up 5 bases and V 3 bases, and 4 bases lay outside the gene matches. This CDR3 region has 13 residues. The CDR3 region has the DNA TGCAGCGTTGAGGACAGGGGTGAATATGGCTACACCTTC. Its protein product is CSVEDRGEYGYTF.

CDR3 residues: CASSFGGVGIGTDTQYF. DNA for the CDR3: TGTGCCAGCAGTTTTGGGGGTGTGGGTATTGGGACAGATACGCAGTATTTT. The chain employs TRBV5-6 and TRBJ2-3, with D perhaps matching TRBD1 or TRBD2 (5 bases each). Trimming cost V 5 bases and J 3 bases, with 22 bases left between them. The germline V gene encodes CDR1 SGHDT and CDR2 YYEEEE. The CDR3 runs to 17 residues. Full variable domain (outside the CDR3, taken from reference TRBV5-6 and TRBJ2-3): DAGVTQSPTHLIKTRGQQVTLRCSPKSGHDTVSWYQQALGQGPQFIFQYYEEEERQRGNFPDRFSGHQFPNYSSELNVNALLLGDSALYLCASSFGGVGIGTDTQYFGPGTRLTVL.

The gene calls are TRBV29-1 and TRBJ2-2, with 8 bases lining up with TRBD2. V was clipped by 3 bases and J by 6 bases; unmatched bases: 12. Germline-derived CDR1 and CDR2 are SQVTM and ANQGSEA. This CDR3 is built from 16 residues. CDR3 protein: CSVEPLLAVGAGELFF. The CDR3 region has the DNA TGCAGCGTTGAGCCACTACTAGCGGTGGGGGCCGGGGAGCTGTTTTTT.

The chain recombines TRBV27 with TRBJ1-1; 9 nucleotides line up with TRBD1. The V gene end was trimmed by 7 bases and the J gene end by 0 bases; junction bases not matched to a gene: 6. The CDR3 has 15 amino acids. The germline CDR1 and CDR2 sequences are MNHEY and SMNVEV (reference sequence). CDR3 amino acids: CASTLTGGVNTEAFF. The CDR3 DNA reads TGTGCCAGCACCCTGACAGGGGGAGTGAACACTGAAGCTTTCTTT.

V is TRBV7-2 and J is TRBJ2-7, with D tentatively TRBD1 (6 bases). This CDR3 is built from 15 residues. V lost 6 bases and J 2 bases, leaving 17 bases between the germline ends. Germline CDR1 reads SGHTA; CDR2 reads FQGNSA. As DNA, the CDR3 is TGTGCCAGCAGGCGGACAGCCGTTGCCACCTACGAGCAGTACTTC. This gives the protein CASRRTAVATYEQYF. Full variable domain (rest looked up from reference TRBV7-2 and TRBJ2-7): GAGVSQSPSNKVTEKGKDVELRCDPISGHTALYWYRQSLGQGLEFLIYFQGNSAPDKSGLPSDRFSAERTGGSVSTLTIQRTQQEDSAVYLCASRRTAVATYEQYFGPGTRLTVT.

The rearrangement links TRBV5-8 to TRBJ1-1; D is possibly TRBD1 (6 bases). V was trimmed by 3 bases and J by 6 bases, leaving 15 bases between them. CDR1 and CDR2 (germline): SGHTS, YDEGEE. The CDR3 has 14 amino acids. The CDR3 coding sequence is TGTGCCAGCAGCTCTTTATGGGGGCTCGCTGAAGCTTTCTTT. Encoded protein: CASSSLWGLAEAFF.

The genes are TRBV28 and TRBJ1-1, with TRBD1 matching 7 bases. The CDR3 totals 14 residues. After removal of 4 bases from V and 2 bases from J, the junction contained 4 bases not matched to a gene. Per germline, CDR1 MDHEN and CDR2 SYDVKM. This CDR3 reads CASSYDRDNTEAFF. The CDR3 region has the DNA TGTGCCAGCAGTTACGACAGGGACAACACTGAAGCTTTCTTT.

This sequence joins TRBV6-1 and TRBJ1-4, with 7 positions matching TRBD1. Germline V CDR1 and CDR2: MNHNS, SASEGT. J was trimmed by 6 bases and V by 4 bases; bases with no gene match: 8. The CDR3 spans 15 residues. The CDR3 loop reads CASSAVGDSYEKLFF. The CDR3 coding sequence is TGTGCCAGCAGTGCGGTAGGGGACAGTTATGAAAAACTGTTTTTT.

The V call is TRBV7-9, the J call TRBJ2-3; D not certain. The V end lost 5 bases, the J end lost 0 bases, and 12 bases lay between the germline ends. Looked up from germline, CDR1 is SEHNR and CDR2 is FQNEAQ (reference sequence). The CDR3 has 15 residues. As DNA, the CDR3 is TGTGCCAGCAGCACCCCGGGCCGTAGCACAGATACGCAGTATTTT. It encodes CASSTPGRSTDTQYF.

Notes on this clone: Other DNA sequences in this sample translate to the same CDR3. In DNA form, the CDR3 reads TGTGCCAGCAGCCTGATGGGCTCCTACGAGCAGTACTTC. Translation gives CASSLMGSYEQYF. The rearrangement joins TRBV27 to TRBJ2-7; D is unresolved. Trimming left V 6 bases short and J 0 bases short, with 9 bases between. This CDR3 has 13 residues. Germline V CDR1 and CDR2: MNHEY, SMNVEV (reference sequence).

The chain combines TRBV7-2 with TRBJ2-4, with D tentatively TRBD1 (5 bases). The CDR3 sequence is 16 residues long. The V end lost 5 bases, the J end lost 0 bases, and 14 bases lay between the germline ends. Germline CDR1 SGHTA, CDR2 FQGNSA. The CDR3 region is CASSPRTYLAKNIQYF. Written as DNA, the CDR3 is TGTGCCAGCAGCCCCAGGACATATCTAGCCAAAAACATTCAGTACTTC.

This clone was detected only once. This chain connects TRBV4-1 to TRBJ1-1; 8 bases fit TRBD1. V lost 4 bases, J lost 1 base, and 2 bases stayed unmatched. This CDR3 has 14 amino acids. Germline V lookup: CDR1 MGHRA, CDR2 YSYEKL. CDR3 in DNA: TGCGCCAGCAGCCTTGGACAGGGGAACACTGAAGCTTTCTTT. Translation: CASSLGQGNTEAFF.

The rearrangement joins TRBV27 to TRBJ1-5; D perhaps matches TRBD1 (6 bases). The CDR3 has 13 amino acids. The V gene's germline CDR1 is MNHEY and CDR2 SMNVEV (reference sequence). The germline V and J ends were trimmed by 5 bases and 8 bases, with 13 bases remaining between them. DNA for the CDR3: TGTGCCAGCAGTCTCTCAGGGGTTGAGCCCCAGCATTTT. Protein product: CASSLSGVEPQHF.

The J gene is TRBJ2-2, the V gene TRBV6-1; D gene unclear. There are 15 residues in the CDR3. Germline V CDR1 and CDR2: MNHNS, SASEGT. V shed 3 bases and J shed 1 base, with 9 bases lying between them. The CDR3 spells CASSDRVLNTGELFF. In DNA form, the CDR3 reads TGTGCCAGCAGTGACCGGGTTTTGAACACCGGGGAGCTGTTTTTT.

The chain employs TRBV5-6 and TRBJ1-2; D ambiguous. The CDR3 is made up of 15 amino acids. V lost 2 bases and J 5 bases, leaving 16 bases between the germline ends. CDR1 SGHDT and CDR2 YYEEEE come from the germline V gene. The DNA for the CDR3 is TGTGCCAGCAGCTTCCGCGACTCCCTGACGTATGGCTACACCTTC. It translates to CASSFRDSLTYGYTF.

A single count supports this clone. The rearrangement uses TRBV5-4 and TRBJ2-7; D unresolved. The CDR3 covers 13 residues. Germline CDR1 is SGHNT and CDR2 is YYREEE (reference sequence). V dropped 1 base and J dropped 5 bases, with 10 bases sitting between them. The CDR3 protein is CASSLSGINEQYF. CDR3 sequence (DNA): TGTGCCAGCAGCTTGTCTGGAATCAACGAGCAGTACTTC.